These 3 T cell receptor beta chains originate from one sample sequenced in a study of shared clonotypes between healthy human individuals (dated by TCRdb to 2018 to 2020). Receptor amplification or capture employed the immunoSEQ multiplex PCR assay. TCRdb holds this immuneACCESS table with in-frame rearrangements only. Some clones are missing; in checked studies, unresolved V genes explain under half, and the rest has no known cause. A total of approximately 1.5 million clones appear in this sample, 95% to 99% of them only once. The ten largest make up around 0.45% of the sample. Sequencing was done on a sample of naive CD4+ T cells sorted from blood. The label giving this sample's cell subset or site can be read as: CD45RA+ positively selected. The receptor source for this set is a man under 40 in good health.

The chain joins TRBV13 to TRBJ2-3, with D unclear. Germline assignment: CDR1 PRHDT and CDR2 FYEKMQ (reference sequence). CDR3 size: 14 residues. The V and J ends lost 4 bases and 0 bases respectively, with 8 bases between them. The CDR3 bases are TGTGCCAGCAGCTCTGAATATAGCACAGATACGCAGTATTTT. Its protein product is CASSSEYSTDTQYF.

The chain recombines TRBV7-2 with TRBJ2-7; D ambiguous. The CDR3 length is 15 residues. CDR1 and CDR2 (germline): SGHTA, FQGNSA. With 2 bases removed from V and 0 bases from J, the gap between germline ends came to 11 bases. CDR3 sequence: CASSLSAAGSYEQYF. The CDR3 coding sequence is TGTGCCAGCAGCTTATCTGCGGCAGGCTCCTACGAGCAGTACTTC.

The genes are TRBV7-9 and TRBJ1-3; possible D gene TRBD1, 5 bases. The germline V gene has CDR1 SEHNR and CDR2 FQNEAQ (reference sequence). CDR3 size: 15 residues. V lost 0 bases and J lost 10, with 16 bases in between. In nucleotides, the CDR3 is TGTGCCAGCAGCTTAGCAAGAAACAGAGGGGAAACCATATATTTT. Encoded protein: CASSLARNRGETIYF.